The subject of this entry is one T cell receptor beta chain. Its antigen is unknown. The sample comes from a study of response to subunit inactivated influenza vaccine. TCRdb ran MiXCR on the RT-PCR reads and lists one entry per CDR3 protein. The sample records fewer than 600,000 distinct CDR3 sequences, 7.2% being singletons. With 4 bases clipped from V and 2 bases from J, the junction kept 9 bases outside the gene matches. CDR3 size: 16 residues. Germline CDR1 is SGHDT and CDR2 is YYEEEE. Study-wide results and limits: Seasonal influenza vaccination, on each occasion, was suggested by the authors to recruit few new T cells.

Specimen: PBMCs from blood, collected about 24 months after vaccination. The source is a man aged 50 to 75 who received an inactivated influenza vaccine. The chain employs TRBV5-6 and TRBJ2-1, with TRBD2 identical over 7 bases. In DNA form, the CDR3 reads TGTGCCAGCAGCCCCCTGGGGGGGGACCCCTACAATGAGCAGTTCTTC. This sequence encodes CASSPLGGDPYNEQFF.